The 3 T cell receptor beta chains listed next were all sequenced from one sample in a study of cytomegalovirus exposure and HLA in healthy donors. Produced via immunoSEQ multiplex PCR; TCRdb's table is partial and in-frame only. The repertoire holds just over 80,000 clones, around 96% seen once, with under 1.5% in the top ten. Sequencing used PBMCs. The receptors were gathered from a woman under 30 in good health and CMV-seronegative.

The chain is built from TRBV4-2 and TRBJ2-1, with a weak D call TRBD2 (5 bases). V was clipped by 5 bases and J by 4 bases, with 12 bases between them. The CDR3 is made up of 14 amino acids. CDR1 is LGHNA, CDR2 YNFKEQ, per germline. The chain's CDR3 is CASSSGLDYNEQFF. The DNA of the CDR3 is TGTGCCAGCAGCTCAGGACTGGATTACAATGAGCAGTTCTTC.

V usage is TRBV11-2 and J usage is TRBJ1-1; D gene uncertain. This CDR3 is built from 15 residues. V gave up 5 bases and J gave up 3 bases, with 16 bases separating them. Germline CDR1 and CDR2: SGHAT and FQNNGV. This chain's CDR3 is CASSPSGGSHTEAFF. CDR3 sequence (DNA): TGTGCCAGCAGCCCCTCGGGCGGGTCACACACTGAAGCTTTCTTT.

The chain links TRBV27 to TRBJ2-7; D possibly corresponds to TRBD2 (6 bases). This CDR3 comprises 14 residues. Per the germline V gene, CDR1 is MNHEY and CDR2 is SMNVEV (reference sequence). V shed 1 base and J shed 5 bases, with 12 bases lying between them. Here the CDR3 DNA reads TGTGCCAGCAGTTTATTGGGACTTGAAAACGAGCAGTACTTC. Protein product: CASSLLGLENEQYF.